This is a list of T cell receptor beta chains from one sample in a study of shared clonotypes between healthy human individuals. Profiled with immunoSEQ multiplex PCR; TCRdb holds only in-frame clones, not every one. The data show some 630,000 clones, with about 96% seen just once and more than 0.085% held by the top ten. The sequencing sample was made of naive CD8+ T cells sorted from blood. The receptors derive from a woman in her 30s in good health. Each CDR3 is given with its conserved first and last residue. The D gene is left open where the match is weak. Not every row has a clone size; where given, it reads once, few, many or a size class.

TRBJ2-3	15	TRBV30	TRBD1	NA	TGTGCCTGGATATACGGGACAGGGTTGGGAGATACGCAGTATTTT	CAWIYGTGLGDTQYF
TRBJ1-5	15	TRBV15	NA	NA	TGTGCCACCAGCACCCAGGACAGACGAAATCAGCCCCAGCATTTT	CATSTQDRRNQPQHF
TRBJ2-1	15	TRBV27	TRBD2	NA	TGTGCCAGCAGTTCCGGGACTAGCGAGCTCAATGAGCAGTTCTTC	CASSSGTSELNEQFF
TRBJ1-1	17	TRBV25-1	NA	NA	TGTGCCAGCAGTGAAGGTGGCAGGGGAAGATGGAACACTGAAGCTTTCTTT	CASSEGGRGRWNTEAFF
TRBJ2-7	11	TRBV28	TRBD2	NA	TGTGCCAGCAGCTTGACTAGCGCGCAGTACTTC	CASSLTSAQYF
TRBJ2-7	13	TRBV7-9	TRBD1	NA	TGTGCCAGCAGCTGGACAGGGAGCTACGAGCAGTACTTC	CASSWTGSYEQYF
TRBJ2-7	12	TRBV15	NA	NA	TGTGCCACCGGCAGAGCTTTGGGTGAGCAGTACTTC	CATGRALGEQYF
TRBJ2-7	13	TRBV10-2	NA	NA	TGCGCCAGTTCGACAGGTAGCCCCTTGGAGCAGTACTTC	CASSTGSPLEQYF
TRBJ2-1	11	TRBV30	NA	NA	TGTGCCTGGAGTGTAAGGTTTGAGCAGTTCTTC	CAWSVRFEQFF
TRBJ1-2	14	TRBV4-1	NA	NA	TGCGCCAGCAGCCAAGGGGTAACAATGGATGGCTACACCTTC	CASSQGVTMDGYTF
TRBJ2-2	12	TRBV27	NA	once	TGTGCCAGCAGTTTTGATTCCGGGGAGCTGTTTTTT	CASSFDSGELFF
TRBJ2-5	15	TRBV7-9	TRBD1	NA	TGTGCCAGCAGCTCCCGGGACGACAGGGAAGAGACCCAGTACTTC	CASSSRDDREETQYF
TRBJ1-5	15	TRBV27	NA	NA	TGTGCCAGCAGTTTTACGGGGGGCGCGGGTCAGCCCCAGCATTTT	CASSFTGGAGQPQHF
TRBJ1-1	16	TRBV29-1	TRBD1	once	TGCAGCGTTGTGAGTCGACAGGGCGTTATGAACACTGAAGCTTTCTTT	CSVVSRQGVMNTEAFF
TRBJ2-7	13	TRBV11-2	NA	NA	TGTGCCAGCAGCTTAGATCCAGGTTACGAGCAGTACTTC	CASSLDPGYEQYF
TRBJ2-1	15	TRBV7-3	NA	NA	TGTGCCAGCAGCTCCTCAGGGCCTAGCGACCATGAGCAGTTCTTC	CASSSSGPSDHEQFF
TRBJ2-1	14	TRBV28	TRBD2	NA	TGTGCCAGCAGTTTGAATCTCTTCCCGGGACTAAAGTTCTTC	CASSLNLFPGLKFF
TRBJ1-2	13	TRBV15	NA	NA	TGTGCCACCAGCAGAGAAGGACCAGGAGGCTACACCTTC	CATSREGPGGYTF
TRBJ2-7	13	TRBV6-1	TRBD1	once	TGTGCCAGCAGCGAGGGGGCTGTCTACGAGCAGTACTTC	CASSEGAVYEQYF
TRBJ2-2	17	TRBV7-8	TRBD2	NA	TGTGCCAGCAGCTTCGGGACTAGCGGACCCTACACCGGGGAGCTGTTTTTT	CASSFGTSGPYTGELFF
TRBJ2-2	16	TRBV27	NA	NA	TGTGCCAGCAGTTTATCCCCGGGGGAAGGTACCGGGGAGCTGTTTTTT	CASSLSPGEGTGELFF
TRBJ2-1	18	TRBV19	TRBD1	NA	TGTGCCAGTAGTATCCCCAACATCCGGGACAGGCTGTACAATGAGCAGTTCTTC	CASSIPNIRDRLYNEQFF
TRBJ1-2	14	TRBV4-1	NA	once	TGCGCCAGCAGCCAAGGTAAAGCTAACTATGGCTACACCTTC	CASSQGKANYGYTF
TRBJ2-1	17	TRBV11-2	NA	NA	TGTGCCAGCAGCTTAGGAACCAGGGGCGCTACCTACAATGAGCAGTTCTTC	CASSLGTRGATYNEQFF
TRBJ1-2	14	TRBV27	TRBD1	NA	TGTGCCAGCAGTTCGGGCGGACAGGGCTATGGCTACACCTTC	CASSSGGQGYGYTF
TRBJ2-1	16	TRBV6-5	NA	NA	TGTGCCAGCAGTTACTCGCGGACTGGGACTGGCAATGAGCAGTTCTTC	CASSYSRTGTGNEQFF
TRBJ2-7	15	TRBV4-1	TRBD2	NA	TGCGCCAGCAGCCAAGTAGCGGGAACCGTCCACGAGCAGTACTTC	CASSQVAGTVHEQYF
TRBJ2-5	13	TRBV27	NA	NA	TGTGCCAGCAGTTTTGCGGCTGGGGAGACCCAGTACTTC	CASSFAAGETQYF
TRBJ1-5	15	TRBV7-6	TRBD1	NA	TGTGCCAGCAGCTTAGGGACAGGGGGGAATCAGCCCCAGCATTTT	CASSLGTGGNQPQHF
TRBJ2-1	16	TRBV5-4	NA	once	TGTGCCAGCAGCTCGCGTGAGGGGTGGTTTTACAATGAGCAGTTCTTC	CASSSREGWFYNEQFF
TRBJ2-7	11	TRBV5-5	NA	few	TGTGCCAGCAGCAAAGGACCCGAGCAGTACTTC	CASSKGPEQYF
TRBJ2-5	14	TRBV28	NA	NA	TGTGCCAGCAATACCGACAGAGAACAAGAGACCCAGTACTTC	CASNTDREQETQYF
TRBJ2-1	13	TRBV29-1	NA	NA	TGCAGCGTTGAACAAAGGCCCTACAATGAGCAGTTCTTC	CSVEQRPYNEQFF
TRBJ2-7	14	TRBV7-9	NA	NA	TGTGCCAGCAGCTTAGCGGGAGGACGATACGAGCAGTACTTC	CASSLAGGRYEQYF
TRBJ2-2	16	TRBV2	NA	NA	TGTACCAGCAGTGTCTTGAGAGATACGGGCACCGGGGAGCTGTTTTTT	CTSSVLRDTGTGELFF
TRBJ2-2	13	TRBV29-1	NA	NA	TGCAGCGTTGAACCAACTAACACCGGGGAGCTGTTTTTT	CSVEPTNTGELFF
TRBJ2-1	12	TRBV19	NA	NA	TGTGCCAGTAGTATCCGTGGCAATGAGCAGTTCTTC	CASSIRGNEQFF
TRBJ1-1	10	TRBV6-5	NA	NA	TGTGCCAGTGGTACTGGTGAAGCTTTCTTT	CASGTGEAFF
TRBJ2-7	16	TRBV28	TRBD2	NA	TGTGCCAGCAGTTCCCAGCGGGAGAGAGCGGTAGACGAGCAGTACTTC	CASSSQRERAVDEQYF
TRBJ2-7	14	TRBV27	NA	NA	TGTGCCAGCAGTTCTCCGGGCCTCCTATACGAGCAGTACTTC	CASSSPGLLYEQYF
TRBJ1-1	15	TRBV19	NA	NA	TGTGCCAGTAGTATTTTGACACCTGGGAACACTGAAGCTTTCTTT	CASSILTPGNTEAFF
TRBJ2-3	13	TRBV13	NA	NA	TGTGCCAGCAGCGCGGAGCTCACAGATACGCAGTATTTT	CASSAELTDTQYF
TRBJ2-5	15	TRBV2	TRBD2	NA	TGTGCCAGCAGTGAAGCGCGGGGGGCCCAAGAGACCCAGTACTTC	CASSEARGAQETQYF
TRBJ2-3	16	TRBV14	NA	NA	TGTGCCAGCAGCCTGTTTATGGGAGATTTTCCAGATACGCAGTATTTT	CASSLFMGDFPDTQYF
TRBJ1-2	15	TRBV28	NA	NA	TGTGCCAGCAGTGACACCGGGCCCCAGGTGGGTGGCTACACCTTC	CASSDTGPQVGGYTF
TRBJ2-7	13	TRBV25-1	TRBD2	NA	TGTGCCAGCAGTTCGGGACTAGCGGACGAGCAGTACTTC	CASSSGLADEQYF
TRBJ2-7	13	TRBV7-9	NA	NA	TGTGCCAGCAGCTTAGTAGGTTCCGACGAGCAGTACTTC	CASSLVGSDEQYF
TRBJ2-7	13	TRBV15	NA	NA	TGTGCCACCAGCAGAGACATATTCAACGAGCAGTACTTC	CATSRDIFNEQYF
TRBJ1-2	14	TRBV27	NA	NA	TGTGCCAGCAGTTTATATCCGCCAAACTATGGCTACACCTTC	CASSLYPPNYGYTF
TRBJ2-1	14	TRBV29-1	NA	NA	TGCAGCGTGAGGGACCCTAGCTCCTACAATGAGCAGTTCTTC	CSVRDPSSYNEQFF
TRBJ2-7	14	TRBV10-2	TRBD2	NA	TGCGCCAGCAGTGAGGGGCTAGCGGGAGGCGAGCAGTACTTC	CASSEGLAGGEQYF
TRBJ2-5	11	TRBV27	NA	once	TGTGCCAGCAGGCGAGGAGAGACCCAGTACTTC	CASRRGETQYF
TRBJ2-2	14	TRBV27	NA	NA	TGTGCCAGCAGTCCCTATTTGAACACCGGGGAGCTGTTTTTT	CASSPYLNTGELFF
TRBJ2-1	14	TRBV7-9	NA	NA	TGTGCCAGCAGCGGTCCTACAAGCTACAATGAGCAGTTCTTC	CASSGPTSYNEQFF
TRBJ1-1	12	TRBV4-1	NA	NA	TGCGCCAGCAGACAGGGGAACACTGAAGCTTTCTTT	CASRQGNTEAFF
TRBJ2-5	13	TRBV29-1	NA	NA	TGCAGCGCTAGAGTGGGACAACAAGAGACCCAGTACTTC	CSARVGQQETQYF
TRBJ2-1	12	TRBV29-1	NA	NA	TGCAGCGTTGAGGACAGATACAATGAGCAGTTCTTC	CSVEDRYNEQFF